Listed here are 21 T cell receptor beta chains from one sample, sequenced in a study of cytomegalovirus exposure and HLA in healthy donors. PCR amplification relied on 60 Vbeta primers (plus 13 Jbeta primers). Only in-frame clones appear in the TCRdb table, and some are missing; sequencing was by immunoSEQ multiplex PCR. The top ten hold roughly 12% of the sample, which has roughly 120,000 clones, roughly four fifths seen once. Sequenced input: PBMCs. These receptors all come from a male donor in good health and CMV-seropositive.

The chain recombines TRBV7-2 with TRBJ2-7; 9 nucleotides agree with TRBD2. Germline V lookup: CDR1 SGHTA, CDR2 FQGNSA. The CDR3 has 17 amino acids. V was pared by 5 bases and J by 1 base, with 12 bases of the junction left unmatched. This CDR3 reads CASSEYYALAGSYEQYF. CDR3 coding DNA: TGTGCCAGCAGCGAGTATTACGCGCTAGCGGGATCCTACGAGCAGTACTTC.

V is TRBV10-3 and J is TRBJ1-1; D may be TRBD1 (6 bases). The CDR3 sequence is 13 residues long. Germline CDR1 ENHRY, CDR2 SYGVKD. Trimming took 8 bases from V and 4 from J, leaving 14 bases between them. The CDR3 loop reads CAIRGGVGTEAFF. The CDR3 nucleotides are TGTGCCATCCGGGGGGGCGTTGGCACTGAAGCTTTCTTT.

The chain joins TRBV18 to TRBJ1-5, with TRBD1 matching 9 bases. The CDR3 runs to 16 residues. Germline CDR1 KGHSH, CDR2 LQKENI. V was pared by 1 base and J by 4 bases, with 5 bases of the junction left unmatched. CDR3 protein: CASSPRPGQGNQPQHF. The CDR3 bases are TGTGCCAGCTCACCACGTCCAGGACAGGGGAATCAGCCCCAGCATTTT.

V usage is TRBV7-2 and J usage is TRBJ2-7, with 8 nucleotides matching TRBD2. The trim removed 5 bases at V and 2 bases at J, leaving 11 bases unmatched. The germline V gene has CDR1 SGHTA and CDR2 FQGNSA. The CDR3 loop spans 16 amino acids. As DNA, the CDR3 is TGTGCCAGCAGCCCTACTAGATCGCGGGGGGCCTACGAGCAGTACTTC. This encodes CASSPTRSRGAYEQYF. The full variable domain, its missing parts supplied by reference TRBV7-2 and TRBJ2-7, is GAGVSQSPSNKVTEKGKDVELRCDPISGHTALYWYRQSLGQGLEFLIYFQGNSAPDKSGLPSDRFSAERTGGSVSTLTIQRTQQEDSAVYLCASSPTRSRGAYEQYFGPGTRLTVT.

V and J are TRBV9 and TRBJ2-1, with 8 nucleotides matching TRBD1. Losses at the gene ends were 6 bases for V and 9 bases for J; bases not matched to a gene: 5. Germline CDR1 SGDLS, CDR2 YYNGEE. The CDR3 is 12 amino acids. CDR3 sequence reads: CASNGQGGEQFF. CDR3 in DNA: TGTGCCAGCAATGGACAGGGCGGTGAGCAGTTCTTC.

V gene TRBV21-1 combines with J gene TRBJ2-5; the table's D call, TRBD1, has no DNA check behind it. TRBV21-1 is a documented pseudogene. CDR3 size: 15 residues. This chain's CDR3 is CASSAGQGARETQYF. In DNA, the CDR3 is TGTGCCAGCAGCGCCGGACAGGGGGCTAGGGAGACCCAGTACTTC.

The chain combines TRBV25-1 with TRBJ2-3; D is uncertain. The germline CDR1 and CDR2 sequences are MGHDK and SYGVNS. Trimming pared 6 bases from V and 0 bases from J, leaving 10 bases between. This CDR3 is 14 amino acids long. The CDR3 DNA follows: TGTGCCAGCAGCCCCTTTGCGAGCACAGATACGCAGTATTTT. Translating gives CASSPFASTDTQYF. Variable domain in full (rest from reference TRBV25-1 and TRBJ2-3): EADIYQTPRYLVIGTGKKITLECSQTMGHDKMYWYQQDPGMELHLIHYSYGVNSTEKGDLSSESTVSRIRTEHFPLTLESARPSHTSQYLCASSPFASTDTQYFGPGTRLTVL.

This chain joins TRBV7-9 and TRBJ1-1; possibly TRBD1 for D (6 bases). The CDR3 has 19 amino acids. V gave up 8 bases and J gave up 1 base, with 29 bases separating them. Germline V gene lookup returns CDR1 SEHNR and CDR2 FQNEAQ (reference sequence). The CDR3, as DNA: TGTGCCAGCGGCGACGTCTACACAGGGAAGGGGTGGGGGAACACTGAAGCTTTCTTT. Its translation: CASGDVYTGKGWGNTEAFF.

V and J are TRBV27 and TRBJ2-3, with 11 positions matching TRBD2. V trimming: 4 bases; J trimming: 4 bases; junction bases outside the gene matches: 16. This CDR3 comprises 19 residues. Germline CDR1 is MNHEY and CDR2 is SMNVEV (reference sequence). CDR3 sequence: CASSSMPISGRAVADTQYF. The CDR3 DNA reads TGTGCCAGCAGTTCGATGCCTATTAGCGGGAGGGCCGTTGCAGATACGCAGTATTTT.

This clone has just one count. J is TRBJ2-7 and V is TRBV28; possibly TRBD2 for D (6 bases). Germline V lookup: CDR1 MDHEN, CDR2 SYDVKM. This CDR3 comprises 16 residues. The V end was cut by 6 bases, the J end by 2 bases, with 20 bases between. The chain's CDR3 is CASSPGLTILAYEQYF. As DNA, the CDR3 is TGTGCCAGCAGCCCGGGACTTACGATCCTCGCCTACGAGCAGTACTTC. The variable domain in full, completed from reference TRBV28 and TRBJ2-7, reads DVKVTQSSRYLVKRTGEKVFLECVQDMDHENMFWYRQDPGLGLRLIYFSYDVKMKEKGDIPEGYSVSREKKERFSLILESASTNQTSMYLCASSPGLTILAYEQYFGPGTRLTVT.

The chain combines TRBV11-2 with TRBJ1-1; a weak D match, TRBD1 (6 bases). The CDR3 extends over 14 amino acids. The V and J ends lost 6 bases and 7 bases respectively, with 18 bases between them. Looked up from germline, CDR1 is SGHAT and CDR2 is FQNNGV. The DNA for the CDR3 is TGTGCCAGCAGGCACACCCCGAACAGGGATGAAGCTTTCTTT. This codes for CASRHTPNRDEAFF.

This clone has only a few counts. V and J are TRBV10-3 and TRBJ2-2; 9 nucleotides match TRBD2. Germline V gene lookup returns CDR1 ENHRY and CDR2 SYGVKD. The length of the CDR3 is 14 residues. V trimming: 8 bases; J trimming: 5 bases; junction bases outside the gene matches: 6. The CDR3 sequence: CAIWAGGVTGELFF. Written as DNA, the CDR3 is TGTGCCATCTGGGCGGGAGGGGTGACCGGGGAGCTGTTTTTT.

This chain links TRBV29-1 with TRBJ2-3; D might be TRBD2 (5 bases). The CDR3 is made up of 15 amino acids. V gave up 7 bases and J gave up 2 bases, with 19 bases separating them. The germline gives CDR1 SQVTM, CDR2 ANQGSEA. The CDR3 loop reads CSATRRSALTDTQYF. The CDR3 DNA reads TGCAGCGCCACTAGGCGGTCCGCCCTCACAGATACGCAGTATTTT.

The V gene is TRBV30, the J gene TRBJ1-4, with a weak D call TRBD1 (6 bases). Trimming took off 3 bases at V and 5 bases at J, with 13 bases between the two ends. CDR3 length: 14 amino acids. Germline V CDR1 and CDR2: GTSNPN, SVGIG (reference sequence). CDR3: CAWSTGNRNEKLFF. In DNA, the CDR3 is TGTGCCTGGAGCACAGGGAATCGGAATGAAAAACTGTTTTTT.

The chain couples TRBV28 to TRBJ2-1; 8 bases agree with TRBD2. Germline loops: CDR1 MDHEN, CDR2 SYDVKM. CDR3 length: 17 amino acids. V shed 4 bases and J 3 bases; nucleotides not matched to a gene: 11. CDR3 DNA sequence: TGTGCCAGCAGTTCAATGGCGGGACTAGGGAGCTACAATGAGCAGTTCTTC. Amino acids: CASSSMAGLGSYNEQFF.

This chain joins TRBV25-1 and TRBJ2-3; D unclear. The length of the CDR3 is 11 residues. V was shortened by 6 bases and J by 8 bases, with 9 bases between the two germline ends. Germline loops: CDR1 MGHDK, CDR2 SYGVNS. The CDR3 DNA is TGTGCCAGCAGCCCCTCGGGTACGCAGTATTTT. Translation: CASSPSGTQYF. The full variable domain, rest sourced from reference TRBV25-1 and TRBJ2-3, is EADIYQTPRYLVIGTGKKITLECSQTMGHDKMYWYQQDPGMELHLIHYSYGVNSTEKGDLSSESTVSRIRTEHFPLTLESARPSHTSQYLCASSPSGTQYFGPGTRLTVL.

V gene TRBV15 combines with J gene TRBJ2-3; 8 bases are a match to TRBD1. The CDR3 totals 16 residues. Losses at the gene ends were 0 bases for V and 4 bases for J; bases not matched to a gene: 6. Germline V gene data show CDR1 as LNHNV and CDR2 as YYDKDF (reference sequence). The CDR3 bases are TGTGCCACCAGCAGAGATCCCCAGGGGGCTTCAGATACGCAGTATTTT. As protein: CATSRDPQGASDTQYF.

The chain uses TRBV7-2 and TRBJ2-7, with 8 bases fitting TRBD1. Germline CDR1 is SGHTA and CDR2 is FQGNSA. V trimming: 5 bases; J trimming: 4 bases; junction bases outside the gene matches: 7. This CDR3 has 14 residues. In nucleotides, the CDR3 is TGTGCCAGCAGCGTGACAGGGGAAGGTTACGAGCAGTACTTC. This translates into CASSVTGEGYEQYF.

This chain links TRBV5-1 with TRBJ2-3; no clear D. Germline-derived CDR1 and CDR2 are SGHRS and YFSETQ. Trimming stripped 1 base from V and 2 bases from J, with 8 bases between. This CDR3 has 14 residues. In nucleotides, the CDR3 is TGCGCCAGCAGCTTGATGTACTCCACAGATACGCAGTATTTT. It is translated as CASSLMYSTDTQYF.

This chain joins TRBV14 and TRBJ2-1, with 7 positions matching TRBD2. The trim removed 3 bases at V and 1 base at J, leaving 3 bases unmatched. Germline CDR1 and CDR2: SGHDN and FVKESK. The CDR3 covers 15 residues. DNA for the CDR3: TGTGCCAGCAGCCACACTAGCGTTTCCTACAATGAGCAGTTCTTC. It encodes CASSHTSVSYNEQFF. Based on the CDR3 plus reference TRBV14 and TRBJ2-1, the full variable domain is EAGVTQFPSHSVIEKGQTVTLRCDPISGHDNLYWYRRVMGKEIKFLLHFVKESKQDESGMPNNRFLAERTGGTYSTLKVQPAELEDSGVYFCASSHTSVSYNEQFFGPGTRLTVL.

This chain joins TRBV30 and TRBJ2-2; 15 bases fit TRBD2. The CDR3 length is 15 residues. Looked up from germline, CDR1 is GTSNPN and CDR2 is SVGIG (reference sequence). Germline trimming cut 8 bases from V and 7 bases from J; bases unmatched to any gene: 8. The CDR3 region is CARTSGRAGDGELFF. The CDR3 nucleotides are TGTGCCCGGACTAGCGGGAGGGCCGGGGACGGGGAGCTGTTTTTT.